This T cell receptor beta chain was observed in a study of blood T cell repertoires in COVID-19. For the study at large: Acute-phase and convalescent COVID-19 samples originated in the United States, Italy and Spain. PBMCs, B-cell-depleted T cells, or T cells were the source of the cDNA or gDNA that made up the material.

Germline V gene sequence: CDR1 SGHNT, CDR2 YYREEE (reference sequence). The CDR3 is made up of 13 amino acids. Trimming removed 0 bases at V and 6 bases at J, with 6 bases between. Methods used by the authors: Estimated nucleated cell counts came from reference gene primer amplification. Assay used: immunoSEQ multiplex PCR; TCRdb lists only in-frame clones, some missing. D and trimming come from the DNA, and the V and J calls and clone size come from that table. This table has about 210,000 clones, roughly 88% appearing once. The TCR sequence derives from a man in his forties who had recovered from COVID-19. Sequencing was carried out using peripheral blood. The rearrangement links TRBV5-4 to TRBJ2-2; D gene unclear. The CDR3 loop is CASSLAFPGELFF. CDR3 DNA sequence: TGTGCCAGCAGCTTGGCATTTCCCGGGGAGCTGTTTTTT.